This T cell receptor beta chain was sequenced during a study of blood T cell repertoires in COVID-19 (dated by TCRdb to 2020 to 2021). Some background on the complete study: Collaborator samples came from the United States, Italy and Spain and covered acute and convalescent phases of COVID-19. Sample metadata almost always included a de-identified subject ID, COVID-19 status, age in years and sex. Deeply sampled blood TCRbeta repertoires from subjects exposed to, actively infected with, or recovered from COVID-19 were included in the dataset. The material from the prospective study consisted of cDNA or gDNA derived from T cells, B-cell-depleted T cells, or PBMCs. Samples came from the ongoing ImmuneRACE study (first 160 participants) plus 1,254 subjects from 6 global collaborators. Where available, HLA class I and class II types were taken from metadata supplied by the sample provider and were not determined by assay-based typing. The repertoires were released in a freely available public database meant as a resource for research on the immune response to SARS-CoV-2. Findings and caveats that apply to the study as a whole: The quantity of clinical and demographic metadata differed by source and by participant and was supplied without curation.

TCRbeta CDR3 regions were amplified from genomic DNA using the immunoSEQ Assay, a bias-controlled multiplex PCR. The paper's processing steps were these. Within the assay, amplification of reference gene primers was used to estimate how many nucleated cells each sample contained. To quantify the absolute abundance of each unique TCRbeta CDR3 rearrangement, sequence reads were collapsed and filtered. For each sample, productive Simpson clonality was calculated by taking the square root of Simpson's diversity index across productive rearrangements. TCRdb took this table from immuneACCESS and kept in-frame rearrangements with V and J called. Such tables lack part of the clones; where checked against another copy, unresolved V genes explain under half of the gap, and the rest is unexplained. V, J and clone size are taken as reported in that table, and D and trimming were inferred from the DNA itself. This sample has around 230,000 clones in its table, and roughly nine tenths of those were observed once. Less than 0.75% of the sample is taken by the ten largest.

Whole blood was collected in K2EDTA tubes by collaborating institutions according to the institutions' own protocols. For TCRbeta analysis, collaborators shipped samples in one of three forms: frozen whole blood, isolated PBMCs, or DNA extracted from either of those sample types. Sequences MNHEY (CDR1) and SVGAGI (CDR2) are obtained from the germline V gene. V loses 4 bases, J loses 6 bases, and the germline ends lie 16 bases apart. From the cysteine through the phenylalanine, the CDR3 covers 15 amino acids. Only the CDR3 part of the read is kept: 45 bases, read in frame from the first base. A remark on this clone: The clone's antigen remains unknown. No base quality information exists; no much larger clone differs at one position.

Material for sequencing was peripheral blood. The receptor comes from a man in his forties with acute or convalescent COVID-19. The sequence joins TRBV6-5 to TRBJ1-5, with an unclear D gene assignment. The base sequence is TGTGCCAGCAGTTTCGAAGCCTTTGGTGGTCAGCCCCAGCATTTT. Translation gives CASSFEAFGGQPQHF.